Below are 10 T cell receptor beta chains sequenced from a single sample in a study of T cell changes during pregnancy in multiple sclerosis. Method: immunoSEQ multiplex PCR; TCRdb's copy keeps in-frame clones and lacks some. The repertoire holds fewer than 85,000 clones, approximately 92% seen once, with over 2.5% in the top ten. The material sequenced was peripheral blood, taken in the third trimester of pregnancy. The receptors were sampled from a female donor in good health, enrolled as a control in a pregnancy study.

CDR3 coding DNA: TGTGCCAGCGGGGCAGGGCACACAGATACGCAGTATTTT. Translation gives CASGAGHTDTQYF. The V and J genes are TRBV6-4 and TRBJ2-3; possibly TRBD1 for D (5 bases). CDR3 length: 13 residues. Looked up from germline, CDR1 is MRHNA and CDR2 is SNTAGT. Trimming took 8 bases from V and 2 from J, leaving 11 bases between them.

In this sample, this clone turned up once. The CDR3 nucleotides are TGTGCCAGCAGTTCAGATCGTAACACTGAAGCTTTCTTT. This encodes CASSSDRNTEAFF. The chain links TRBV28 to TRBJ1-1; D is undetermined. With 4 bases removed from V and 2 bases from J, the gap between germline ends came to 8 bases. The length of the CDR3 is 13 residues. Germline V gene lookup returns CDR1 MDHEN and CDR2 SYDVKM.

The chain recombines TRBV6-5 with TRBJ1-2; TRBD1 agrees at 11 bases. This CDR3 has 14 residues. V was clipped by 6 bases and J by 4 bases; unmatched bases: 4. Germline loops: CDR1 MNHEY, CDR2 SVGAGI. CDR3 protein: CASSRDRGFYGYTF. CDR3 sequence (DNA): TGTGCCAGCAGCCGGGACAGGGGGTTCTATGGCTACACCTTC.

The V and J genes are TRBV27 and TRBJ2-7; 9 nucleotides match TRBD1. There are 15 residues in the CDR3. V dropped 6 bases and J dropped 5; count of bases not matched to a gene: 11. The germline V gene encodes CDR1 MNHEY and CDR2 SMNVEV (reference sequence). CDR3 residues: CASRRAGTGNHEQYF. In nucleotides, the CDR3 is TGTGCCAGCAGGAGAGCCGGGACAGGGAACCACGAGCAGTACTTC.

V gene TRBV23-1 combines with J gene TRBJ2-1; tentatively, D is TRBD2 (6 bases). TRBV23-1 is an open reading frame whose function is uncertain. The CDR3 has 16 amino acids. Trimming took off 7 bases at V and 1 base at J, with 17 bases between the two ends. The CDR3: CASTPAEGLSYNEQFF. CDR3 coding DNA: TGCGCCAGCACGCCGGCGGAGGGGCTTTCCTACAATGAGCAGTTCTTC.

The gene calls are TRBV7-2 and TRBJ1-1; D is uncertain. The CDR3 has 14 amino acids. Trimming shortened V by 5 bases and J by 3 bases, and 13 bases separated the two germline ends. Germline-derived CDR1 and CDR2 are SGHTA and FQGNSA. This CDR3 reads CASSPEGYYTEAFF. The CDR3 DNA reads TGTGCCAGCAGCCCCGAGGGATACTACACTGAAGCTTTCTTT.

V and J are TRBV10-3 and TRBJ2-7; perhaps TRBD1 as D (6 bases). This CDR3 has 11 residues. Germline assignment: CDR1 ENHRY and CDR2 SYGVKD. The germline V and J ends were trimmed by 8 bases and 4 bases, with 9 bases remaining between them. This CDR3 is CAIETGYEQYF. CDR3 DNA sequence: TGTGCCATCGAAACAGGGTACGAGCAGTACTTC.

This chain joins TRBV6-1 and TRBJ2-7, with TRBD1 matching 7 bases. The V gene end was trimmed by 6 bases and the J gene end by 3 bases; junction bases not matched to a gene: 5. The V gene's germline CDR1 is MNHNS and CDR2 SASEGT. This CDR3 spans 13 amino acids. The CDR3 sequence: CASSARTGYEQYF. DNA for the CDR3: TGTGCCAGCAGCGCCAGGACAGGCTACGAGCAGTACTTC.

This clone was observed a handful of times. V and J are TRBV25-1 and TRBJ1-1, with D unresolved. V was shortened by 1 base and J by 1 base, with 7 bases between the two germline ends. This CDR3 contains 14 residues. CDR1 MGHDK and CDR2 SYGVNS come from the germline V gene. As DNA, the CDR3 is TGTGCCAGCAGTGAATCAGGCCCGAACACTGAAGCTTTCTTT. This sequence encodes CASSESGPNTEAFF.

This chain uses TRBV9 with TRBJ2-1; TRBD2 agrees at 11 bases. The germline V gene encodes CDR1 SGDLS and CDR2 YYNGEE. CDR3 length: 14 amino acids. V shed 4 bases, J shed 10 bases, and the junction held 7 bases outside the gene matches. CDR3 in amino acids: CASSISGGAKEQFF. DNA of the CDR3: TGTGCCAGCAGCATTAGCGGGGGGGCCAAGGAGCAGTTCTTC.